Sequencing of this T cell receptor (beta chain) was carried out in a study of T cell responses to AZD1222 COVID-19 vaccine. Turning to the study itself: Pooling covered second doses at about 4 or about 12 weeks.

The assay was immunoSEQ multiplex PCR, and TCRdb's table has in-frame clones only and misses some. Counted here are 65,000 to 70,000 clones, 88% occurring once; the ten biggest clones make up 7.5% to 9.5%. V trimming: 3 bases; J trimming: 1 base; junction bases outside the gene matches: 10. This CDR3 is 17 amino acids long. Germline V gene data show CDR1 as SGHRS and CDR2 as YFSETQ. A note on this clone: The antigen is unknown.

General study results and limits: Clonal diversity may have been underestimated, and the donors were mostly white British, with more females than males. Unmutated variant regions are reportedly the target of nearly half of TCRs that are spike-specific.

The specimen was peripheral blood, collected on day 0 of AZD1222 vaccination. The chain combines TRBV5-1 with TRBJ1-2; 9 bases align to TRBD1. The receptor's source is an adult in good health. CDR3 in DNA: TGCGCCAGCAGCTCAGACGGGACAGGGTTAAGTAACTATGGCTACACCTTC. The encoded protein is CASSSDGTGLSNYGYTF.